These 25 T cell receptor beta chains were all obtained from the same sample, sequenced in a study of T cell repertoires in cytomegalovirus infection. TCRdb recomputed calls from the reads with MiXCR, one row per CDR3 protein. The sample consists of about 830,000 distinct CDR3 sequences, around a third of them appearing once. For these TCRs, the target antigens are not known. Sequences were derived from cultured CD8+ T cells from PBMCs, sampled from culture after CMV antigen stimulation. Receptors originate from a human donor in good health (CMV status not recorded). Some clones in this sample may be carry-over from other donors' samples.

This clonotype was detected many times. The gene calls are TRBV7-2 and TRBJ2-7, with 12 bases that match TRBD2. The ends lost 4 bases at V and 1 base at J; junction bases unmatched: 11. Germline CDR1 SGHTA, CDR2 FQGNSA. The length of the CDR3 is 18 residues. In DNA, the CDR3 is TGTGCCAGCAGCTCAGACCCACTAGCGGGGGGTCTTTCCTACGAGCAGTACGTC. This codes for CASSSDPLAGGLSYEQYV.

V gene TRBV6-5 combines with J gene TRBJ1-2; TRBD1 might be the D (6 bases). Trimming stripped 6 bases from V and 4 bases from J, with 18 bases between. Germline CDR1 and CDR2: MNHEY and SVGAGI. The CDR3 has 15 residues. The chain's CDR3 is CASSPYGGAIYGYTF. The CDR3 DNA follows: TGTGCCAGCAGCCCTTACGGGGGCGCCATCTATGGCTACACCTTC.

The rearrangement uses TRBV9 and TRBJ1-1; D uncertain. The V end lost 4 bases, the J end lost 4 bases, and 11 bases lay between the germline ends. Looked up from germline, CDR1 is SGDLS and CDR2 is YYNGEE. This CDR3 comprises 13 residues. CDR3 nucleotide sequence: TGTGCCAGCAGCCCAGAGGACTTCACTGAAGCTTTCTTT. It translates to CASSPEDFTEAFF.

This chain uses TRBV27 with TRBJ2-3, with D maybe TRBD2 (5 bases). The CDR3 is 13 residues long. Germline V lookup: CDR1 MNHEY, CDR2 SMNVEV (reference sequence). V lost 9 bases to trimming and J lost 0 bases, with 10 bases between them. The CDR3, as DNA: TGTGCCAGTCACGGACTTAGCACAGATACGCAGTATTTT. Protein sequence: CASHGLSTDTQYF.

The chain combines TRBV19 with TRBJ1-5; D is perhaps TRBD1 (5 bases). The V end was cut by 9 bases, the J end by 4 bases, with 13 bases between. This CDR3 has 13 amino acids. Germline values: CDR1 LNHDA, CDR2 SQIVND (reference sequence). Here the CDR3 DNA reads TGTGCCAGCAACATTGGGGGGAATCAGCCCCAGCATTTT. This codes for CASNIGGNQPQHF.

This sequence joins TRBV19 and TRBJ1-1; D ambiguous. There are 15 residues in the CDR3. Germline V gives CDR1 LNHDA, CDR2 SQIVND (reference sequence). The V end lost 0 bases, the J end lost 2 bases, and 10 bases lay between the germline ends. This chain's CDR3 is CASSIDDRDNTEAFF. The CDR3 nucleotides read TGTGCCAGTAGTATAGACGATAGAGATAACACTGAAGCTTTCTTT.

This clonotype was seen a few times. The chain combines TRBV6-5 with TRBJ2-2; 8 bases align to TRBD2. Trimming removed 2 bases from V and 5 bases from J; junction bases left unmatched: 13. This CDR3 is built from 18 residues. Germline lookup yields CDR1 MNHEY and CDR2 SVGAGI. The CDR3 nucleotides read TGTGCCAGCAGTTACGGTGGGGGGGGACTAGGGATGACCGGGGAGCTGTTTTTT. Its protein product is CASSYGGGGLGMTGELFF.

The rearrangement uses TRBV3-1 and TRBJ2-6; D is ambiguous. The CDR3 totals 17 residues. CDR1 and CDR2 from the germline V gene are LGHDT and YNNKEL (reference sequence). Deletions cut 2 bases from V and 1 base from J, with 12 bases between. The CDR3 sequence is CASSQPGPLSGANVLTF. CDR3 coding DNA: TGTGCCAGCAGCCAACCAGGACCCCTTTCTGGGGCCAACGTCCTGACTTTC.

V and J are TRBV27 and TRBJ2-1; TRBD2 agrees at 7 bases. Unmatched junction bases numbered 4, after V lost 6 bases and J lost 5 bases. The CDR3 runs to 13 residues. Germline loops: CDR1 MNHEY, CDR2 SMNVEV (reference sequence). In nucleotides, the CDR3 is TGTGCCAGCAGGTCCGGGACTAACAATGAGCAGTTCTTC. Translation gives CASRSGTNNEQFF.

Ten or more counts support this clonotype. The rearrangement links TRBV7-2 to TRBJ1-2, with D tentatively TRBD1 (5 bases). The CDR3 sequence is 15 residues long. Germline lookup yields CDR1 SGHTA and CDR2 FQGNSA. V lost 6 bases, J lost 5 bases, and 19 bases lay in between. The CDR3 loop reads CASRNRDSRSYGYTF. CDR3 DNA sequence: TGTGCCAGCAGAAACCGGGACTCACGTAGTTATGGCTACACCTTC.

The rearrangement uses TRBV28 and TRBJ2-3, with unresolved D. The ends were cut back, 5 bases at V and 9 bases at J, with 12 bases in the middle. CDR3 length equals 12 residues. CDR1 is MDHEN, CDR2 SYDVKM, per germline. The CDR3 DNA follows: TGTGCCAGCAGTACGACGGTTGAGACGCAGTATTTT. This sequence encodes CASSTTVETQYF.

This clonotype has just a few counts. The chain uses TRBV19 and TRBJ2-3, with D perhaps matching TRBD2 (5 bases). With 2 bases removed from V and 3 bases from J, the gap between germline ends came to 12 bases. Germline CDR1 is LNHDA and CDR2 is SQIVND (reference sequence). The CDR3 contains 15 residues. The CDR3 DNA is TGTGCCAGTAGTATAAGAGGGCGGACTACAGATACGCAGTATTTT. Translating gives CASSIRGRTTDTQYF.

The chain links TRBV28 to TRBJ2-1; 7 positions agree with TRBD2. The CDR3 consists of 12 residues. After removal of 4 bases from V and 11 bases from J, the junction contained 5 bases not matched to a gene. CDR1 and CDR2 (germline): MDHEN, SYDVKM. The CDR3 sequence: CASSSKRDQQFF. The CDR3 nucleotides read TGTGCCAGCAGTTCCAAGCGGGACCAGCAGTTCTTC.

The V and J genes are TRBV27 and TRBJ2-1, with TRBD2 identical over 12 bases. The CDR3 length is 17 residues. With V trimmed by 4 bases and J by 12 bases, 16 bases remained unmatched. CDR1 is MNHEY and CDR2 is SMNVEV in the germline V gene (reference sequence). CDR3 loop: CASSSMTSGGSGRRQFF. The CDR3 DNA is TGTGCCAGCAGTTCCATGACTAGCGGGGGCTCGGGCAGGAGGCAGTTCTTC.

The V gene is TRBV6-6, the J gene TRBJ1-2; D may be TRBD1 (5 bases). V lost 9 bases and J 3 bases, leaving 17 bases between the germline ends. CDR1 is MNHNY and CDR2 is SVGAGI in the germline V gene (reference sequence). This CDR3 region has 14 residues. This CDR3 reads CASYTGTNYYGYTF. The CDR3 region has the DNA TGTGCCAGTTATACCGGGACGAACTACTATGGCTACACCTTC.

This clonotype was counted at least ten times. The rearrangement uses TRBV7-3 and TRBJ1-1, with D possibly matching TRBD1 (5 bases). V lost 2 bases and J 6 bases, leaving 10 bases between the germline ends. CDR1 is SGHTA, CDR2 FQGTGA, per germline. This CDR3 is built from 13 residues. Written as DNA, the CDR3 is TGTGCCAGCAGCTTATGGCTGGGGGCTGAAGCTTTCTTT. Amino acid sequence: CASSLWLGAEAFF.

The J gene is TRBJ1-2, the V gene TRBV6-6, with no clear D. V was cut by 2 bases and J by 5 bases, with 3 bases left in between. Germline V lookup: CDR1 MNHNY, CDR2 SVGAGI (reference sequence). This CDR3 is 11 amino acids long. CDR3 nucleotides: TGTGCCAGCAGTTACAATTATGGCTACACCTTC. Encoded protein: CASSYNYGYTF.

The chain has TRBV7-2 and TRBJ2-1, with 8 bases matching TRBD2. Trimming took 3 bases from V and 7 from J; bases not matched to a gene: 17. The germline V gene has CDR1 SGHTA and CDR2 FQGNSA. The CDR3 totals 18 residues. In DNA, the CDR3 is TGTGCCAGCAGCTTGGTGGAGGTTAGCGGGGCCCCGCGGAATGAGCAGTTCTTC. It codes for CASSLVEVSGAPRNEQFF.

The CDR3 spells CASSYLARYSNQPQHF. CDR3 sequence (DNA): TGTGCCAGCAGTTATCTGGCGAGATATAGCAATCAGCCCCAGCATTTT. The chain recombines TRBV6-2 or TRBV6-3 with TRBJ1-5, with D unclear. The V and J ends lost 3 bases and 0 bases respectively, with 12 bases between them. Germline loops: CDR1 MNHEY, CDR2 SVGEGT. The CDR3 extends over 16 amino acids.

CDR3 residues: CASSESGTSGTQYF. DNA of the CDR3: TGCGCCAGCAGTGAGTCCGGGACCTCGGGAACGCAGTATTTT. The chain couples TRBV10-1 to TRBJ2-3; D may correspond to TRBD1 or TRBD2 (5 bases each). The CDR3 contains 14 residues. Germline V gives CDR1 WNHNN, CDR2 SYGVQD (reference sequence). V shed 0 bases and J shed 9 bases, with 13 bases lying between them.

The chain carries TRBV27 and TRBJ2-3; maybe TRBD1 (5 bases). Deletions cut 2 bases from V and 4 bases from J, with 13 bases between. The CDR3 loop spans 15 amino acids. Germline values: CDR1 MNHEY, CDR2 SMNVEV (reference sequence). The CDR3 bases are TGTGCCAGCAGTTTACTTTCAGGGTTCCCAGATACGCAGTATTTT. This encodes CASSLLSGFPDTQYF.

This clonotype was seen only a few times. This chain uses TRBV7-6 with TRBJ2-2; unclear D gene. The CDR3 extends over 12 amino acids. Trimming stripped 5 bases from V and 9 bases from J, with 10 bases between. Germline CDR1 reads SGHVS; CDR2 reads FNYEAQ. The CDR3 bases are TGTGCCAGCAGCGCCTCGGGCTGGGAGCTGTTTTTT. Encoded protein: CASSASGWELFF.

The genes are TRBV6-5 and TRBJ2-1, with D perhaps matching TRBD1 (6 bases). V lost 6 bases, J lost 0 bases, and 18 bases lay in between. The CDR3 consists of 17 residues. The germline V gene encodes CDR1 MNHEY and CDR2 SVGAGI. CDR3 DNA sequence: TGTGCCAGCAGCCCCTCCTTAACAGGGAGCTCCTACAATGAGCAGTTCTTC. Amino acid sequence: CASSPSLTGSSYNEQFF.

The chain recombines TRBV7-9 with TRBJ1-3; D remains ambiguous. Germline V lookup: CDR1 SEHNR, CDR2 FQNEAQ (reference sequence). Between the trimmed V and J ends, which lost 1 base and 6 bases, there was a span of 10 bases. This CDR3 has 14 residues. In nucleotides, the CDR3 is TGTGCCAGCAGCTTAGGAGGGCAGTCAAACACCATATATTTT. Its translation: CASSLGGQSNTIYF.

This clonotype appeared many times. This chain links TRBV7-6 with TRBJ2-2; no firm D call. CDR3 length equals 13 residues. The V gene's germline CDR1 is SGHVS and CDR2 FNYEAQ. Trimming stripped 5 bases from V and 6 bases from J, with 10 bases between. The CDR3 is CASSPLSSGELFF. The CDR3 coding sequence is TGTGCCAGCAGCCCACTGTCCTCCGGGGAGCTGTTTTTT.